This is a list of T cell receptor beta chains from one sample in a study of shared clonotypes between healthy human individuals. Here immunoSEQ multiplex PCR was the method, and the copy in TCRdb shows in-frame clones only, minus some. The sample has around 1 million clones, around three quarters seen once; the top ten hold around 1.4%. Sample: memory CD4+ T cells sorted from blood. These receptors were obtained from a man aged 18-30 years in good health. Both conserved end residues are part of each CDR3. D genes are given only for firm matches. Clone size, where shown, is once, few, many, or a class for clones that have expanded.

-	TRBJ2-7	-	TRBV7-2	TGTGCCAGCAGCTTAGGTTGGGAGCGCGACGAGCAGTACTTC	CASSLGWERDEQYF
-	TRBJ2-5	-	TRBV7-2	TGTGCCAGCAGGACGTATACGATGGAGACCCAGTACTTC	CASRTYTMETQYF
-	TRBJ2-7	TRBD2	TRBV5-4	TGTGCCAGCAGCCTCGCTAGCGGGAGGGTTCCGTACGAGCAGTACTTC	CASSLASGRVPYEQYF
-	TRBJ2-6	TRBD2	TRBV7-2	TGTGCCAGCAGCTTCACCAGACTAGCTTTGGCCCCAGTCCTGACTTTC	CASSFTRLALAPVLTF
-	TRBJ1-1	-	TRBV7-2	TGTGCCAGCAGCTTAGTACCAGGGATGAACACTGAAGCTTTCTTT	CASSLVPGMNTEAFF
-	TRBJ2-4	-	TRBV2	TGTGCCAGCAGAAAGTCGCCCGGGGACATTCAGTACTTC	CASRKSPGDIQYF
-	TRBJ2-3	-	TRBV11-2	TGTGCCAGCAGCTTTCAGTGGAGCACAGATACGCAGTATTTT	CASSFQWSTDTQYF
-	TRBJ1-5	-	TRBV12-5	TGTGCTAGTGGTTTGGTACTAACACAGACCCCAGGGCCCCAGCATTTT	CASGLVLTQTPGPQHF
-	TRBJ1-3	-	TRBV30	TGTGCCTCATCACGGGACTCTGGAAACACCATATATTTT	CASSRDSGNTIYF
-	TRBJ1-2	TRBD1	TRBV28	TGTGCCAGCAGCACTGGACAGGGGTCTGGCTACACCTTC	CASSTGQGSGYTF
-	TRBJ2-1	TRBD1	TRBV9	TGTGCCAGCAGCCCGGGACAGGGTCACTACAATGAGCAGTTCTTC	CASSPGQGHYNEQFF
-	TRBJ2-5	-	TRBV19	TGTGCCAGTAGTCTCCCGGGCAGGGCGGGAGAGACCCAGTACTTC	CASSLPGRAGETQYF
few	TRBJ1-2	TRBD1	TRBV28	TGTGCCAGCAGGCCAACAGGGGGTAGAGGCTACACCTTC	CASRPTGGRGYTF
many	TRBJ1-3	TRBD1	TRBV19	TGTGCCAGTAGCGGACAGGGTGAGGGTGGAAACACCATATATTTT	CASSGQGEGGNTIYF
once	TRBJ2-5	-	TRBV18	TGTGCCAGCTCACCACTAGCCGGGTCAAAAGAGACCCAGTACTTC	CASSPLAGSKETQYF
-	TRBJ2-6	TRBD1	TRBV5-4	TGTGCCAGCAGCTTCAATGGCCAGGGGGCTTCCGGGGCCAACGTCCTGACTTTC	CASSFNGQGASGANVLTF
-	TRBJ1-6	-	TRBV28	TGTGCCAGCATCGCGCAGGGGCTTGATAATTCACCCCTCCACTTT	CASIAQGLDNSPLHF
few	TRBJ2-5	-	TRBV2	TGTGCCAGCAAAGGCGGGGCCCCCTCTCAGTACTTC	CASKGGAPSQYF
few	TRBJ2-7	-	TRBV11-2	TGTGCCAGCAGCTCCACGGGGGGCGGAGCCCGGGATCAGCAGTACTTC	CASSSTGGGARDQQYF
-	TRBJ1-1	TRBD1	TRBV5-1	TGCGCCAGCAGCCGTACGACAGGGGTGAACACTGAAGCTTTCTTT	CASSRTTGVNTEAFF
-	TRBJ2-7	TRBD2	TRBV30	TGTGCCGCACGAACGACTAGCTCTTACGAGCAGTACTTC	CAARTTSSYEQYF
few	TRBJ1-6	TRBD1	TRBV19	TGTGCCAGTATGGAGGGGGCAGTTAATTCACCCCTCCACTTT	CASMEGAVNSPLHF
-	TRBJ2-1	-	TRBV21-1	TGTGCCAGCAGATACACCGCACTGCGGACTAGCGGGAGTATTTCCTACAATGAGCAGTTCTTC	CASRYTALRTSGSISYNEQFF
-	TRBJ1-4	-	TRBV4-1	TGCGCCAGCAGCCAAGCAGGGTGGAATGAAAAACTGTTTTTT	CASSQAGWNEKLFF
-	TRBJ2-5	-	TRBV9	TGTGCCAGCAGCGGTTCAAGAAAAACGGAAGAGACCCAGTACTTC	CASSGSRKTEETQYF
-	TRBJ1-5	-	TRBV15	TGTGCCACCAGATATGGACGGGATAGCAATCAGCCCCAGCATTTT	CATRYGRDSNQPQHF
-	TRBJ2-2	-	TRBV29-1	TGCAGCGTTGAATCAGGAGGCCACACCGGGGAGCTGTTTTTT	CSVESGGHTGELFF
-	TRBJ1-1	TRBD1	TRBV5-1	TGCGCCAGCAGTTTACAGGGGGGCACTGAAGCTTTCTTT	CASSLQGGTEAFF
once	TRBJ2-3	TRBD2	TRBV23-1	TGCGCCAGCAGTCAAGCGGGAGATACAGATACGCAGTATTTT	CASSQAGDTDTQYF
-	TRBJ2-7	-	TRBV29-1	TGCAGCGTTAGGACGGTTCCCTACGAGCAGTACTTC	CSVRTVPYEQYF
-	TRBJ1-4	-	TRBV2	TGTGCCAGCAGGGAGGGTCCCAGGGAGGGTGAAAAACTGTTTTTT	CASREGPREGEKLFF
-	TRBJ1-4	TRBD1	TRBV7-6	TGTGCCAGCAGCTTGGGGCCCCTGACAGGGGCAAATGAAAAACTGTTTTTT	CASSLGPLTGANEKLFF
-	TRBJ1-2	TRBD1	TRBV2	TGTGCCAGCAGTAGGGACAGGGGGGCTTACGGCTACACCTTC	CASSRDRGAYGYTF
-	TRBJ1-5	-	TRBV6-6	TGTGCCAGCAGTTCGCCGCAGGAGCCCCAGCATTTT	CASSSPQEPQHF
-	TRBJ1-2	-	TRBV5-6	TGTGCCAGCAGCTTGGAGCGGGCAGGGTCCTATGGCTACACCTTC	CASSLERAGSYGYTF